Presented here are 5 T cell receptor beta chains from one specimen sequenced in a study of cytomegalovirus exposure and HLA in healthy donors. Primers for the PCR totalled 60 Vbeta and 13 Jbeta. Using immunoSEQ multiplex PCR, the repertoire was profiled, and TCRdb retains in-frame clones only, with some absent. The sample shows over 90,000 clones, approximately 76% of them seen only once. The material sequenced was PBMCs. These receptors originate from a woman aged 60-75 years in good health and CMV-seropositive.

The table lists this clone with a count of one. The V call is TRBV12-5, the J call TRBJ1-2; 8 bases line up with TRBD1. Germline CDR1 is LGHNT and CDR2 is FRNRAP. Losses at the gene ends were 0 bases for V and 14 bases for J; bases not matched to a gene: 5. There are 12 residues in the CDR3. For the CDR3, the DNA is TGTGCTAGTGGTTTGGTGGGACAGGCGGGGACCTTC. It translates to CASGLVGQAGTF. Using reference TRBV12-5 and TRBJ1-2 for the parts outside the CDR3, the full variable domain is DARVTQTPRHKVTEMGQEVTMRCQPILGHNTVFWYRQTMMQGLELLAYFRNRAPLDDSGMPKDRFSAEMPDATLATLKIQPSEPRDSAVYFCASGLVGQAGTFGSGTRLTVV.

There are a few counts of this clone. The J gene is TRBJ1-3, the V gene TRBV5-1, with 8 positions matching TRBD1. Unmatched junction bases numbered 7, after V lost 3 bases and J lost 8 bases. The germline V gene encodes CDR1 SGHRS and CDR2 YFSETQ. The CDR3 spans 14 residues. The CDR3 loop reads CASSSRQGTDTIYF. CDR3 nucleotide sequence: TGCGCCAGCAGCTCAAGACAGGGGACAGACACCATATATTTT.

This chain links TRBV5-6 with TRBJ1-4; the D gene is possibly TRBD1 (6 bases). The germline V and J ends were trimmed by 5 bases and 6 bases, with 20 bases remaining between them. This CDR3 region has 16 residues. CDR1 is SGHDT and CDR2 is YYEEEE in the germline V gene. The CDR3 nucleotides read TGTGCCAGCAGTCTGGCCGGAAGGGGGTGGGATGAAAAACTGTTTTTT. This sequence encodes CASSLAGRGWDEKLFF.

The chain couples TRBV6-5 to TRBJ2-5; D unclear. TRBJ2-7 matches the DNA end more closely, so the J call is doubtful. Germline values: CDR1 MNHEY, CDR2 SVGAGI. The CDR3 runs to 14 residues. CDR3 bases: TGTGCCAGCAGTTACCCTGGTCAAGTATACGAGCAGTACTTC. Translated: CASSYPGQVYEQYF.

The chain joins TRBV5-4 to TRBJ2-2; D perhaps matches TRBD2 (5 bases). Deletions cut 4 bases from V and 3 bases from J, with 19 bases between. CDR1 and CDR2 (germline): SGHNT, YYREEE (reference sequence). The CDR3 totals 17 residues. CDR3 DNA sequence: TGTGCCAGCAGCCTCAACGGACTGGCGGGCTACACCGGGGAGCTGTTTTTT. Its protein product is CASSLNGLAGYTGELFF.